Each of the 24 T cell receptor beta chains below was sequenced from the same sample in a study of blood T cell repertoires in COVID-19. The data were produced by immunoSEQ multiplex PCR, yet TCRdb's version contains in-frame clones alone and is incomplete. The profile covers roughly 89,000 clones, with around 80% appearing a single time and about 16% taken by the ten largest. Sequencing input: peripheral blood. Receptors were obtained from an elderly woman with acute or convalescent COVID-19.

CDR3: CATSDPLKTGSYGYTF. The CDR3 DNA is TGTGCCACCAGTGACCCCCTCAAGACAGGAAGTTATGGCTACACCTTC. This chain uses TRBV24-1 with TRBJ1-2; the D gene is possibly TRBD1 (6 bases). Germline V gene sequence: CDR1 KGHDR, CDR2 SFDVKD. The length of the CDR3 is 16 residues. The V and J ends lost 4 bases and 5 bases respectively, with 19 bases between them.

The CDR3 region is CASRLAGHSYNEQFF. The CDR3 DNA sequence: TGTGCCAGCAGACTAGCGGGCCACTCCTACAATGAGCAGTTCTTC. V is TRBV28 and J is TRBJ2-1, with 9 bases fitting TRBD2. Germline V CDR1 and CDR2: MDHEN, SYDVKM. J lost 0 bases, V lost 6 bases, and 3 bases had no gene match. This CDR3 has 15 residues.

The DNA for the CDR3 is TGCGCCAGCAGCTTGAAGCCGGGACAGGGGGCCGAATCACCCCTCCACTTT. Amino acids: CASSLKPGQGAESPLHF. The gene calls are TRBV5-1 and TRBJ1-6; 12 bases match TRBD1. The J segment lost 10 bases and the V segment lost 1 base, leaving 9 bases of the junction unmatched. Germline lookup yields CDR1 SGHRS and CDR2 YFSETQ. The CDR3 covers 17 residues.

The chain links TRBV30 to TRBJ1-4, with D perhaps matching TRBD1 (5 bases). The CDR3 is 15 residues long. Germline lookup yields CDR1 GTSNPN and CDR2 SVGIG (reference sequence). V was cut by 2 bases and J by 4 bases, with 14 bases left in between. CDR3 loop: CAWSPGGGFNEKLFF. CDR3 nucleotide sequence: TGTGCCTGGAGTCCTGGGGGAGGTTTTAATGAAAAACTGTTTTTT.

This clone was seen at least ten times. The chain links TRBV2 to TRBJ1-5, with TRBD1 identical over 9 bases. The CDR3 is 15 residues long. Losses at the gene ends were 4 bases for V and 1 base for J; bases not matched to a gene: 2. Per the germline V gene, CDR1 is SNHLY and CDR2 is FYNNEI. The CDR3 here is CASSGTGVSNQPQHF. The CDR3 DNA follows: TGTGCCAGCAGTGGGACAGGGGTCAGCAATCAGCCCCAGCATTTT.

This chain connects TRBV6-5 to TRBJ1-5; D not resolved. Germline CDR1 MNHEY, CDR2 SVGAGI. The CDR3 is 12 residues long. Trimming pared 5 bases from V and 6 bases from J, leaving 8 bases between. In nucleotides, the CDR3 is TGTGCCAGCAGTACCCCGGGTCAGCCCCAGCATTTT. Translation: CASSTPGQPQHF.

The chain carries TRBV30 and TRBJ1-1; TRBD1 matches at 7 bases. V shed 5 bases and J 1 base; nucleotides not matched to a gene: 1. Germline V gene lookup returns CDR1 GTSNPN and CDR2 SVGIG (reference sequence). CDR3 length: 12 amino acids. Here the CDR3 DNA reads TGTGCCTGGCGACAGGGGAACACTGAAGCTTTCTTT. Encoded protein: CAWRQGNTEAFF.

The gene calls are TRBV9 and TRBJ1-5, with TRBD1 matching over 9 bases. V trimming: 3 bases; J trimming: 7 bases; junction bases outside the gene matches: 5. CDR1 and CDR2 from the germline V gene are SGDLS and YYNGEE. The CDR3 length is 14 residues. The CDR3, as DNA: TGTGCCAGCAGCGCGACAGGGGGTGGCCAGCCCCAGCATTTT. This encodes CASSATGGGQPQHF.

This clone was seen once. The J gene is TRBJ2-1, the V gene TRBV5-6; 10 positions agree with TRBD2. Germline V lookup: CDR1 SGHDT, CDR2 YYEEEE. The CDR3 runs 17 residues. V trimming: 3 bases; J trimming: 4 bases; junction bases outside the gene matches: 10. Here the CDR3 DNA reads TGTGCCAGCAGCTCTCAGGGTAGCGGGGGGTTTTACAATGAGCAGTTCTTC. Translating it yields CASSSQGSGGFYNEQFF. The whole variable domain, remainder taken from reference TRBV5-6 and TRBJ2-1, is DAGVTQSPTHLIKTRGQQVTLRCSPKSGHDTVSWYQQALGQGPQFIFQYYEEEERQRGNFPDRFSGHQFPNYSSELNVNALLLGDSALYLCASSSQGSGGFYNEQFFGPGTRLTVL.

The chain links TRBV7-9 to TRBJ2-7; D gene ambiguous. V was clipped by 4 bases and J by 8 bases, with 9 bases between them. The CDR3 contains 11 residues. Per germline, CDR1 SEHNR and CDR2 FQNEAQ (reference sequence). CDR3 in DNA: TGTGCCAGCAGCTCTACGTCTAAGCAGTACTTC. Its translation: CASSSTSKQYF.

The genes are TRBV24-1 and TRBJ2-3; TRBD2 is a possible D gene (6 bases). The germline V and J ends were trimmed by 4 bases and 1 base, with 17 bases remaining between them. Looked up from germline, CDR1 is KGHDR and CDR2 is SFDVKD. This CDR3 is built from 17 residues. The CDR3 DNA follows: TGTGCCACCAGTGACCCGGCGCCGGGGGAGGGCACAGATACGCAGTATTTT. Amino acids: CATSDPAPGEGTDTQYF.

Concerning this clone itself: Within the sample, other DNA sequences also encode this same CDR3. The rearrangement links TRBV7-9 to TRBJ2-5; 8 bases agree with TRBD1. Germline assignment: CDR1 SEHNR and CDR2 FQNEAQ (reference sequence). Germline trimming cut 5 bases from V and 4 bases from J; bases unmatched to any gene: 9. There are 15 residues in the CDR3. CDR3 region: CASSRTGGFGETQYF. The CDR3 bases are TGTGCCAGCAGCCGTACAGGGGGTTTCGGAGAGACCCAGTACTTC.

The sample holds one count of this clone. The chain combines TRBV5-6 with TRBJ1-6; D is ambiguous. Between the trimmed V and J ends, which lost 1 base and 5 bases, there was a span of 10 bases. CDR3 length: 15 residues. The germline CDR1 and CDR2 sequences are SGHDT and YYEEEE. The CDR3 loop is CASSLSGRDNSPLHF. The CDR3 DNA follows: TGTGCCAGCAGCTTGTCCGGTAGAGATAATTCACCCCTCCACTTT.

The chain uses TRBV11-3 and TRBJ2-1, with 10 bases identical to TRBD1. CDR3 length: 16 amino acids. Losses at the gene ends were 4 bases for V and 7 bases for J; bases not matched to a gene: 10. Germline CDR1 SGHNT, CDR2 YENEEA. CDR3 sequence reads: CASSSPAGQGGNEQFF. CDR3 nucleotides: TGTGCCAGCAGCTCCCCAGCTGGACAGGGGGGGAATGAGCAGTTCTTC.

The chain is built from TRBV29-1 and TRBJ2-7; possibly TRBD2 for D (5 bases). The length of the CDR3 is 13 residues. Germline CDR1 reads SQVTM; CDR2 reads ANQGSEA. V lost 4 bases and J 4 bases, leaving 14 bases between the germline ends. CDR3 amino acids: CSVVYSRGYEQYF. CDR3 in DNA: TGCAGCGTTGTATATTCCCGAGGGTACGAGCAGTACTTC.

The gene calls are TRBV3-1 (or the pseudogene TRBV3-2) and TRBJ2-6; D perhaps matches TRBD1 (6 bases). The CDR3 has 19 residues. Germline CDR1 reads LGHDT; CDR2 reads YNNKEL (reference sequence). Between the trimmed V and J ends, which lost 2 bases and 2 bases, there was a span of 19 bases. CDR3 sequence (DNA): TGTGCCAGCAGCCAACGGTACCCAGGGGCTGATACTGGGGCCAACGTCCTGACTTTC. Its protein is CASSQRYPGADTGANVLTF.

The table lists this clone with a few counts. CDR3 coding DNA: TGTGCCAGTAGCTGGGGAGGATTGAATGCCGCTGAAGCTTTCTTT. Amino acid sequence: CASSWGGLNAAEAFF. This chain joins TRBV19 and TRBJ1-1; D not resolved. The CDR3 spans 15 residues. The ends were cut back, 6 bases at V and 6 bases at J, with 20 bases in the middle. Germline V CDR1 and CDR2: LNHDA, SQIVND (reference sequence). Full variable domain (outside the CDR3, taken from reference TRBV19 and TRBJ1-1): DGGITQSPKYLFRKEGQNVTLSCEQNLNHDAMYWYRQDPGQGLRLIYYSQIVNDFQKGDIAEGYSVSREKKESFPLTVTSAQKNPTAFYLCASSWGGLNAAEAFFGQGTRLTVV.

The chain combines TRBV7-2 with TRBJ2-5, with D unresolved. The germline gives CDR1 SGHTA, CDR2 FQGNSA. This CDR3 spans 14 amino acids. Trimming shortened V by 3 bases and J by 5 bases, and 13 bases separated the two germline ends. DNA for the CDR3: TGTGCCAGCAGCTTCGAGGTGTCTAGGGAGACCCAGTACTTC. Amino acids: CASSFEVSRETQYF. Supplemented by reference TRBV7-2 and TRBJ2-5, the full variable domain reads GAGVSQSPSNKVTEKGKDVELRCDPISGHTALYWYRQSLGQGLEFLIYFQGNSAPDKSGLPSDRFSAERTGGSVSTLTIQRTQQEDSAVYLCASSFEVSRETQYFGPGTRLLVL.

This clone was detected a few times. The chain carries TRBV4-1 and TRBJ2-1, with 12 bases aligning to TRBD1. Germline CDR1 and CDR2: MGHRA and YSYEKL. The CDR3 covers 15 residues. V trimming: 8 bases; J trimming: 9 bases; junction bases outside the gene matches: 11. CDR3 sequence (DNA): TGCGCCAGCGGAGTTTCGGGACAGGGGGCGGGTGAGCAGTTCTTC. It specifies CASGVSGQGAGEQFF.

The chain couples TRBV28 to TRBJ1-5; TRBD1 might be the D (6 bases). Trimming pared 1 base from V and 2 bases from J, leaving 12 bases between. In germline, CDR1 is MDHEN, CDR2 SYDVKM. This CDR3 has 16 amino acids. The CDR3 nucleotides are TGTGCCAGCAGTTTATCCTCCGGACAGCGCAATCAGCCCCAGCATTTT. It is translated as CASSLSSGQRNQPQHF. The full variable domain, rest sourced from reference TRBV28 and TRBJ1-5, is DVKVTQSSRYLVKRTGEKVFLECVQDMDHENMFWYRQDPGLGLRLIYFSYDVKMKEKGDIPEGYSVSREKKERFSLILESASTNQTSMYLCASSLSSGQRNQPQHFGDGTRLSIL.

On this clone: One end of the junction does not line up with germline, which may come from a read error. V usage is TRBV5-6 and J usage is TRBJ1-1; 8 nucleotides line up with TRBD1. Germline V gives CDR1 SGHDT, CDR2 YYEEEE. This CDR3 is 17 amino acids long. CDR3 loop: CANSAGQGIIMNTEAFF. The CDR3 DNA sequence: TGTGCCAACAGCGCCGGACAGGGTATCATTATGAACACTGAAGCTTTCTTT.

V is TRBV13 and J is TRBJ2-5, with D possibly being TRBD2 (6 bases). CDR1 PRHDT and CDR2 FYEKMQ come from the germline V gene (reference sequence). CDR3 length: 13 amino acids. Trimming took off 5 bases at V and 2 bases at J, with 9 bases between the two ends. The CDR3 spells CASSGLLQETQYF. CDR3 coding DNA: TGTGCCAGCAGCGGACTATTACAAGAGACCCAGTACTTC.

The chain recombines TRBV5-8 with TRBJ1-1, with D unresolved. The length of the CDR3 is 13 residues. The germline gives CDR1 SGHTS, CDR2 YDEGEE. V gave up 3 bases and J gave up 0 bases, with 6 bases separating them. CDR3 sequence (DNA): TGTGCCAGCAGCTCCGTCCTGAACACTGAAGCTTTCTTT. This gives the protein CASSSVLNTEAFF.

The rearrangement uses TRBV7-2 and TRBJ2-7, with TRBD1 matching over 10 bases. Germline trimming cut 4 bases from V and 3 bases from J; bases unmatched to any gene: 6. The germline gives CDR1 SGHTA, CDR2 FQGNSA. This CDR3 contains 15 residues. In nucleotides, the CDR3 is TGTGCCAGCAGCTCCTCGGGACAGGGGATCTACGAGCAGTACTTC. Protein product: CASSSSGQGIYEQYF.